The entry that follows covers one T cell receptor (beta chain) sequence. The antigen it binds to is not known. Base qualities are not at hand, and no much larger clone is one base apart. The entry originates in a study of T-cell reconstitution after alpha-beta-depleted transplantation in children (dated by TCRdb to 2015 to 2016). Context from the whole study: The study quantitatively tracked T-cell immune reconstitution after TCRalphabeta/CD19-depleted allogeneic hematopoietic cell transplantation in children using TCR repertoire profiling.

Looking up the germline V gene (reference sequence) yields CDR1 LNHDA and CDR2 SQIVND. V loses 0 bases of germline sequence and J loses 2 bases, and the interval between the two ends is 13 bases. Including cysteine and phenylalanine, the CDR3 has 16 amino acids. The CDR3 DNA has 48 bases and is translated from base 1. Receptors were amplified or captured by PCR. Data came from an Illumina HiSeq 2500. TCR libraries were prepared with molecular barcoding, using unique molecular identifiers to normalize TCRbeta repertoire quantification. TCRdb ran its own pipeline on the public reads, namely fastp trimming at Q25 and MiXCR clone calling, and kept in-frame beta chains. Entries are consolidated by CDR3 protein sequence, retaining the most common genes and DNA. The sample records 450,000 to 500,000 distinct CDR3 sequences, 9.5% to 15% of which are singletons. Clones ranked in the top ten supply about 5% of the sample.

Rearrangement joined TRBV19 to TRBJ1-2, with the D gene not confidently named. The sequence was collected from a human donor who donated a stem cell graft to a child with combined immunodeficiency. The sequenced sample was PBMCs from the stem cell graft donor, obtained from the stem cell graft. The sequenced DNA: TGTGCCAGTAGTATAGAGGCGTCGTTGGGGAACTATGGCTACACCTTC. This sequence encodes CASSIEASLGNYGYTF.